This T cell receptor (beta chain) was observed in a study of blood T cell repertoires in COVID-19. Study details: Acute and convalescent COVID-19 specimens originated in the United States, Italy and Spain. The analysed material was cDNA or gDNA that came from T cells, B-cell-depleted T cells, or PBMCs.

CDR3 length: 15 amino acids. Germline V gives CDR1 MNHEY, CDR2 SVGAGI. V lost 4 bases to trimming and J lost 4 bases; unmatched junction nucleotides: 7. The authors' processing: Amplification with reference gene primers provided the estimates of nucleated cell counts. Clones were sequenced by immunoSEQ multiplex PCR, and TCRdb holds only the in-frame ones, with some missing. The DNA was the basis for D and trimming; V, J and clone size are from that table. The sample lists about 280,000 clones, approximately 83% occurring once. This sequence joins TRBV6-5 and TRBJ1-5; TRBD1 agrees at 7 bases. The receptor's source is a woman in her thirties who had recovered from COVID-19. Material: peripheral blood. Here the CDR3 DNA reads TGTGCCAGCAGTTCCGAGGGACAGAGAAATCAGCCCCAGCATTTT. Its translation: CASSSEGQRNQPQHF.